This TCR beta chain was sequenced in a study of technical replicates of blood from a few donors. TCRdb keeps only in-frame clones here, not all; method: immunoSEQ multiplex PCR. The sample lists some 17,000 clones, around nine tenths occurring once. V was cut by 3 bases and J by 1 base, with 10 bases left in between. The germline gives CDR1 SGHDT, CDR2 YYEEEE. The CDR3 runs to 14 residues. The chain combines TRBV5-6 with TRBJ1-1, with D possibly matching TRBD1 (6 bases). This receptor was obtained from a human donor in good health. Sequencing was performed on PBMCs. The CDR3 region has the DNA TGTGCCAGCAGCTATGGGGGCGGGAACACTGAAGCTTTCTTT. This encodes CASSYGGGNTEAFF. The whole variable domain, filled in from reference TRBV5-6 and TRBJ1-1, reads DAGVTQSPTHLIKTRGQQVTLRCSPKSGHDTVSWYQQALGQGPQFIFQYYEEEERQRGNFPDRFSGHQFPNYSSELNVNALLLGDSALYLCASSYGGGNTEAFFGQGTRLTVV.